This entry features one T cell receptor (beta chain) sequence. This CDR3 is 13 amino acids long. Germline CDR1 reads KGHSH; CDR2 reads LQKENI. With 4 bases removed from V and 5 bases from J, the gap between germline ends came to 11 bases. Profiled with immunoSEQ multiplex PCR; TCRdb holds only in-frame clones, not every one. The sample has 150,000 to 200,000 clones, about 90% seen once. This entry comes from a study of cytomegalovirus exposure and HLA in healthy donors. The chain links TRBV18 to TRBJ1-2, with a possible D match to TRBD1 (5 bases). The specimen was PBMCs. The clonotype was recovered from a woman between 18 and 30 years old in good health and CMV-seropositive. The CDR3 spells CASSRGSGYGYTF. DNA for the CDR3: TGTGCCAGCTCACGGGGCTCCGGGTATGGCTACACCTTC.